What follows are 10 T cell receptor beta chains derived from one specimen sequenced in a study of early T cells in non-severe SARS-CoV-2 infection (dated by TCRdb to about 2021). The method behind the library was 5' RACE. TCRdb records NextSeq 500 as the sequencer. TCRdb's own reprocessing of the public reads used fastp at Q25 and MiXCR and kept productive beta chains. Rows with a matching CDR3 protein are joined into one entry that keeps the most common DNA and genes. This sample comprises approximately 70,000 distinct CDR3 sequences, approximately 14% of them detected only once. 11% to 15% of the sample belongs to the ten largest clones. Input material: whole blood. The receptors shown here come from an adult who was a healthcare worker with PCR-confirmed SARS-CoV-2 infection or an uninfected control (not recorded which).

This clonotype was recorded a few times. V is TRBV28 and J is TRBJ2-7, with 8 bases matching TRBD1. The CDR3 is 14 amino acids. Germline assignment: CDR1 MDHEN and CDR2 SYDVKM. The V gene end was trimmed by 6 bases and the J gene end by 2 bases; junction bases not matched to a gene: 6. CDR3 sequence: CASSFPGGAYEQYF. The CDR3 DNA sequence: TGTGCCAGCAGCTTTCCAGGGGGCGCCTACGAGCAGTACTTC.

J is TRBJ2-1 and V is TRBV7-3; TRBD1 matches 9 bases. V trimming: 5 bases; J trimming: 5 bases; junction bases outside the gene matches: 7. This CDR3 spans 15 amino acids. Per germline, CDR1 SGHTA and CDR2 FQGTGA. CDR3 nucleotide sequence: TGTGCCAGCAGCCCCCGGGGACAGGGAAACAATGAGCAGTTCTTC. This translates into CASSPRGQGNNEQFF.

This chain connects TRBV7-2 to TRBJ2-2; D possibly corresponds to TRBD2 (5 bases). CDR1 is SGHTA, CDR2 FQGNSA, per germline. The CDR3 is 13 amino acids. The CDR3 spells CLSGLTNTGELFF. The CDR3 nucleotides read TGTCTGAGCGGACTCACGAACACCGGGGAGCTGTTTTTT.

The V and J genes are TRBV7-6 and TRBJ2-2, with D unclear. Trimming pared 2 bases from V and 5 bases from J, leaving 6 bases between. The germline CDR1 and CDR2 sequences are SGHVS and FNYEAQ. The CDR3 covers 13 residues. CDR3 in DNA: TGTGCCAGCAGCTTAATCTCGACCGGGGAGCTGTTTTTT. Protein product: CASSLISTGELFF.

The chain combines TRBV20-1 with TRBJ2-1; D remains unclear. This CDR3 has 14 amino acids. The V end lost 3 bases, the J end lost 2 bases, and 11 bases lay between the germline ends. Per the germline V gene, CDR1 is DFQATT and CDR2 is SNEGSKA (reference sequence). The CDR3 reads CSASNSSAYNEQFF. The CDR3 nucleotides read TGCAGTGCTAGTAATAGCAGTGCCTACAATGAGCAGTTCTTC.

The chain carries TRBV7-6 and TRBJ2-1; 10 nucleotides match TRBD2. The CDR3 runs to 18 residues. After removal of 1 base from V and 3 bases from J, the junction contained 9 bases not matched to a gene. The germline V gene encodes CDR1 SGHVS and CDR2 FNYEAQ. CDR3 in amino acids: CASSLGSGGARIYNEQFF. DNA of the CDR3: TGTGCCAGCAGCTTAGGCAGCGGGGGGGCTAGAATCTACAATGAGCAGTTCTTC.

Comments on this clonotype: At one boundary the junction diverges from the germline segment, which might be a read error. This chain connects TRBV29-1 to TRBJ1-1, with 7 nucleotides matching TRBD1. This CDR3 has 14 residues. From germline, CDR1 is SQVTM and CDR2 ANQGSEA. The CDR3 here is CSVKDGTAASQAFF. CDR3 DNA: TGCAGCGTTAAAGACGGGACAGCGGCCTCTCAAGCTTTCTTT.

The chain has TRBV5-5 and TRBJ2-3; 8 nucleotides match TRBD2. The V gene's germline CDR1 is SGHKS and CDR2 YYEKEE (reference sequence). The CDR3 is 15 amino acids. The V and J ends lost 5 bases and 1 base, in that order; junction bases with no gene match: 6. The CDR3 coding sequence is TGTGCCAGCAGTTTTCATAGCGGGGGCACAGATACGCAGTATTTT. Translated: CASSFHSGGTDTQYF.

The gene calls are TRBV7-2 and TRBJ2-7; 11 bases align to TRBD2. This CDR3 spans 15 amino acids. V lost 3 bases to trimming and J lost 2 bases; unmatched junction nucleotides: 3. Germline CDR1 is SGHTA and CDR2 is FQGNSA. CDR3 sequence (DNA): TGTGCCAGCAGCTTTGAGACTAGCGGGGCCTACGAGCAGTACTTC. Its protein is CASSFETSGAYEQYF.

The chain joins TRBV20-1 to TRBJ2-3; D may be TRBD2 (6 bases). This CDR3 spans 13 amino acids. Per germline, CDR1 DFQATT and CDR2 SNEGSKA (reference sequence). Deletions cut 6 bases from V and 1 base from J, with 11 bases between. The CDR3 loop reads CSAGLAGTDTQYF. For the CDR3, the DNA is TGCAGTGCCGGCTTAGCGGGCACAGATACGCAGTATTTT.